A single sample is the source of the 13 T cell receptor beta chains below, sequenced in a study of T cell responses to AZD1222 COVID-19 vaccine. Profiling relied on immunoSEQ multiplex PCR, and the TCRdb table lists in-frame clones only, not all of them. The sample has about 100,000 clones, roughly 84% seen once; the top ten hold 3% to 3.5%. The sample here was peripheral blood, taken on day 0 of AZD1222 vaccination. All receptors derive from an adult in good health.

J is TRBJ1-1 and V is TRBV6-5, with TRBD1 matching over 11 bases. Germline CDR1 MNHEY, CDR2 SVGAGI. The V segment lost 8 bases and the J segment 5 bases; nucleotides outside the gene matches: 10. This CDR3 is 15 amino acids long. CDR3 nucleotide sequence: TGTGCCAGCCTAAGGGACAGGGGGATTTTGACTGAAGCTTTCTTT. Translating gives CASLRDRGILTEAFF.

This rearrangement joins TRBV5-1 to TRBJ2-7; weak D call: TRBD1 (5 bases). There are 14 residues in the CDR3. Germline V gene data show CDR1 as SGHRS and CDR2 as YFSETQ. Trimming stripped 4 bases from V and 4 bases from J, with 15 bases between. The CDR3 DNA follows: TGCGCCAGCAGCGCAGGGAACCCTTGGTACGAGCAGTACTTC. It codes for CASSAGNPWYEQYF.

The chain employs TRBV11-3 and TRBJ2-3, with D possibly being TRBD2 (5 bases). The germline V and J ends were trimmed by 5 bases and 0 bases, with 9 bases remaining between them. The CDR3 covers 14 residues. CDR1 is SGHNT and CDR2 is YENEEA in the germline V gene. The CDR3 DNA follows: TGTGCCAGCAGCCGTAGCGCTAGCACAGATACGCAGTATTTT. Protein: CASSRSASTDTQYF. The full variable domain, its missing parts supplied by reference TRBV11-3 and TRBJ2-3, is EAGVVQSPRYKIIEKKQPVAFWCNPISGHNTLYWYLQNLGQGPELLIRYENEEAVDDSQLPKDRFSAERLKGVDSTLKIQPAELGDSAVYLCASSRSASTDTQYFGPGTRLTVL.

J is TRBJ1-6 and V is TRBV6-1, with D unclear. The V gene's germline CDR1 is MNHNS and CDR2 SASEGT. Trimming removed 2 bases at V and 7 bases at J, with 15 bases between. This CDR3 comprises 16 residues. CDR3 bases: TGTGCCAGCAGTGAAAGGGAGTGGGATCGGAATTCACCCCTCCACTTT. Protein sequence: CASSEREWDRNSPLHF.

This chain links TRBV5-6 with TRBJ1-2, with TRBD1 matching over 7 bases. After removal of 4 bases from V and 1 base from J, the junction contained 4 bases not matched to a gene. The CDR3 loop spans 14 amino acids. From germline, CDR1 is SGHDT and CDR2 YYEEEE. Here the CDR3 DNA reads TGTGCCAGCAGCCAGGACAGGATTAACTATGGCTACACCTTC. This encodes CASSQDRINYGYTF.

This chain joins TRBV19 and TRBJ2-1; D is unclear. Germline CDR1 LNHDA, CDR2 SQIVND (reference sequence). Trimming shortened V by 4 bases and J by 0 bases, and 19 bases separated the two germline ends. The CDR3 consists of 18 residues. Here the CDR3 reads CASSTVVGRPSSYNEQFF. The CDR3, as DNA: TGTGCCAGTAGTACCGTGGTAGGTCGGCCGAGCTCCTACAATGAGCAGTTCTTC. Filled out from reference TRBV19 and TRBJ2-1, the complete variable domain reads DGGITQSPKYLFRKEGQNVTLSCEQNLNHDAMYWYRQDPGQGLRLIYYSQIVNDFQKGDIAEGYSVSREKKESFPLTVTSAQKNPTAFYLCASSTVVGRPSSYNEQFFGPGTRLTVL.

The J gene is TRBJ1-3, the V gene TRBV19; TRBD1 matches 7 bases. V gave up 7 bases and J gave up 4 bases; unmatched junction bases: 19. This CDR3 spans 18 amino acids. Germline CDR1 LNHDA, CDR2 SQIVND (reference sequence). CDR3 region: CASTVRDRLYSQGNTIYF. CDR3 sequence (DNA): TGTGCCAGTACCGTACGGGACAGATTGTATTCGCAAGGAAACACCATATATTTT.

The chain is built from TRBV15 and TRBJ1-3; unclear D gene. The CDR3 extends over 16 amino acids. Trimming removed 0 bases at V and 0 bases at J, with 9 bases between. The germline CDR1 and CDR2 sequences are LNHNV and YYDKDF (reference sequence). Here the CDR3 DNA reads TGTGCCACCAGCAGAGATTTTCCAGGCTCTGGAAACACCATATATTTT. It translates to CATSRDFPGSGNTIYF. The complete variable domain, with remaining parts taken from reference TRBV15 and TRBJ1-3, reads DAMVIQNPRYQVTQFGKPVTLSCSQTLNHNVMYWYQQKSSQAPKLLFHYYDKDFNNEADTPDNFQSRRPNTSFCFLDIRSPGLGDTAMYLCATSRDFPGSGNTIYFGEGSWLTVV.

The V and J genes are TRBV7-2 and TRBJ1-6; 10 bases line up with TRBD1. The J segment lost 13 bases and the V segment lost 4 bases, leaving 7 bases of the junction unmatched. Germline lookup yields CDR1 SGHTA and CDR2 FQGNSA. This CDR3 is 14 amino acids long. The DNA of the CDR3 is TGTGCCAGCAGCTCGCGACAGGGGGCTAAGCCCCTCCACTTT. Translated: CASSSRQGAKPLHF.

The CDR3 protein is CASTPVPDRALQPQHF. The CDR3, as DNA: TGTGCCAGCACCCCCGTCCCGGACAGGGCGTTACAGCCCCAGCATTTT. The J gene is TRBJ1-5, the V gene TRBV27; TRBD1 aligns across 8 bases. After removal of 7 bases from V and 7 bases from J, the junction contained 15 bases not matched to a gene. Germline loops: CDR1 MNHEY, CDR2 SMNVEV (reference sequence). The CDR3 has 16 amino acids.

The CDR3 nucleotides are TGTGCCAGCAGATTGTTCGGGGTGGACACTGAAGCTTTCTTT. Translating gives CASRLFGVDTEAFF. The chain employs TRBV27 and TRBJ1-1; D is unclear. V dropped 6 bases and J dropped 3 bases, with 14 bases sitting between them. Germline assignment: CDR1 MNHEY and CDR2 SMNVEV (reference sequence). CDR3 length equals 14 residues.

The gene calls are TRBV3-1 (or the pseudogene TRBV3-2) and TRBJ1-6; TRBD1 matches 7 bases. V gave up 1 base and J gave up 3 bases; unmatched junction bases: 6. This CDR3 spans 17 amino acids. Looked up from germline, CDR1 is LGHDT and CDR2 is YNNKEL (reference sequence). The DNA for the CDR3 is TGTGCCAGCAGCCAAGGACAGGGTTGGGGCTATAATTCACCCCTCCACTTT. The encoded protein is CASSQGQGWGYNSPLHF.

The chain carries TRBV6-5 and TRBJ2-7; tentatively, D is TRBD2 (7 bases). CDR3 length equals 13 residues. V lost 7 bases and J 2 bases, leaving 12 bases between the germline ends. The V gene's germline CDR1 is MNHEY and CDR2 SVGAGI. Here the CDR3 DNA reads TGTGCCAGCAAGGGAGGGGGGACCTACGAGCAGTACTTC. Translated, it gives CASKGGGTYEQYF.